This T cell receptor (beta chain) is from a study of T-cell memory formation after mild COVID-19 (TCRdb year 2021). Context from the whole study: TCR sequence clusters from the two donors were found to be largely donor specific. Longitudinal TCRalpha and TCRbeta repertoire sequencing tracked T-cell clones expanding and contracting after mild COVID-19 in a couple of donors. The cohort comprised two young, previously healthy adult volunteers, one female and one male.

Study-wide findings and limitations: Only a couple of mild cases were covered by the study, and larger cohorts that include severe cases with pre-infection samples were considered necessary. Some responding clones were found in pre-infection memory, which suggests that pre-existing cross-reactive memory T cells took part in the SARS-CoV-2 response. SARS-CoV-2 specificity of the second-wave clones peaking on day 37 was not confirmed. Contracting CD4+ clones turned up mainly in the CM and EM memory subsets, whereas EMRA was where CD8+ clones were enriched. Balanced CD4/CD8 phenotypes were observed for clones contracting from day 15 to 85, whereas a bias towards CD4+ was observed for a second wave of clones expanding from day 15 to 37.

The instrument given in TCRdb is Illumina NovaSeq 6000. TCRalpha and TCRbeta cDNA libraries were built by 5'RACE with constant-segment primers, adding sample barcodes and unique molecular identifiers. Trizol reagent was used to extract RNA from every sample. Libraries were amplified in two PCR steps, with a second sample barcode and Illumina TruSeq adapters added in the second step. Sequencing of the libraries was done on an Illumina NovaSeq, producing 2 x 150 bp paired-end reads. The published analysis was carried out like this. With migec v1.2.7, reads were demultiplexed and then collapsed into UMI-guided consensus sequences. With mixcr v2.1.11, UMI consensuses were aligned to TRA and TRB V and J templates and assembled into clonotypes. Expanded or contracted clonotypes were those called significant by both edgeR and NoisET, with noise models trained on biological replicates. For edgeR calls, the cutoffs were a false discovery rate-adjusted p below 0.01 and a log2 fold-change threshold of 1. As an exploratory analysis of dynamics, max-normalized trajectories of the 1000 most abundant clonotypes were examined by PCA with hierarchical clustering. The CD4 or CD8 phenotype of responding clones was assigned using the separately sequenced CD4+ and CD8+ repertoires. TCRdb trimmed the raw reads at Q25, called clones with MiXCR and kept productive beta chains. Identical CDR3 proteins give one entry, which carries the most common genes and DNA. The V and J calls here are based on TCRdb, not the publication. The sample table holds around 140,000 distinct CDR3 sequences, of which about 19% were seen once. The top ten hold 2% to 2.5% of the sample.

Ficoll-Paque density gradient centrifugation was the method used to isolate PBMCs. In its sample, this clonotype was seen a few times. There is no known antigen for this receptor. The sample holds no much larger clone one base away, and base qualities are not on file. From its cysteine to its phenylalanine, the CDR3 spans 14 amino acids. The CDR3 DNA has 42 bases and is translated from base 1. At the junction V is shortened by 3 bases and J by 0 bases, with 9 bases in between. Reading the germline V gene (reference sequence) gives CDR1 DFQATT and CDR2 SNEGSKA. The receptor was derived from an adult woman who had mild COVID-19 (a few samples of this study predate the infection). The sample titles of this study are shuffled in the database, so cell type and time point are left out; the donor was told from shared clones. The sample was PBMCs or a T cell subset sorted from them (not recorded which). The rearranged segments are TRBV20-1 and TRBJ2-4; confidence is insufficient to name the D gene. The CDR3 region has the sequence CSASLTLAKNIQYF. The nucleotide sequence is given as TGCAGTGCTAGTTTAACCCTAGCCAAAAACATTCAGTACTTC.